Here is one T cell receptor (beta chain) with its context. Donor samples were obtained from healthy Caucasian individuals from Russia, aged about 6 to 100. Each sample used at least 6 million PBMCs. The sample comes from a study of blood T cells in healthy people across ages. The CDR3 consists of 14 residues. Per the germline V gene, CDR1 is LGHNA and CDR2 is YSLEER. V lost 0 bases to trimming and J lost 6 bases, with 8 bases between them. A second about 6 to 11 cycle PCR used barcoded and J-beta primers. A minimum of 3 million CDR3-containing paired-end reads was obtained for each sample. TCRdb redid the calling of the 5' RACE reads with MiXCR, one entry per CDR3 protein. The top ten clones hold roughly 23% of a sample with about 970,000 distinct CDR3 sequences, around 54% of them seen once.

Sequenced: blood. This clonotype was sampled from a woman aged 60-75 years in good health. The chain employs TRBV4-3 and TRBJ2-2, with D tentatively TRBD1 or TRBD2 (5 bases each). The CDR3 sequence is CASSQDWGSGELFF. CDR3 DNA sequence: TGCGCCAGCAGCCAAGATTGGGGGTCCGGGGAGCTGTTTTTT.